This T cell receptor (beta chain) was identified during a study of technical replicates of blood from several donors. V lost 3 bases and J 4 bases, leaving 12 bases between the germline ends. From germline, CDR1 is SNHLY and CDR2 FYNNEI. This CDR3 is 14 amino acids long. The method was immunoSEQ multiplex PCR; TCRdb's version includes in-frame clones alone and lacks a portion of them. The sample shows tens of thousands of clones, just over 90% of them seen only once. The TCR sequence derives from a human donor in good health. Some clones in this sample may be carry-over from other donors' samples. The sample consisted of PBMCs. The rearrangement links TRBV2 to TRBJ1-1; TRBD1 is a possible D gene (5 bases). The CDR3 loop is CASSDQGGRTEAFF. As DNA, the CDR3 is TGTGCCAGCAGTGATCAGGGAGGACGCACTGAAGCTTTCTTT.